The 8 T cell receptor beta chains in this list originate from one sample, sequenced in a study of primary melanoma T cells and metastatic recurrence. This table comes from immunoSEQ multiplex PCR, and its TCRdb copy is limited to in-frame clones, with some not included. The sample totals dozens of clones. Specimen: melanoma tumor tissue. These receptors all come from a human donor with melanoma.

V and J are TRBV12-2 and TRBJ2-1; the D call TRBD2 from the table was never checked on the DNA. TRBV12-2 represents a pseudogene. The length of the CDR3 is 19 residues. The chain's CDR3 is CASRLAGTSGGSSYNEQFF. Written as DNA, the CDR3 is TGTGCAAGTCGCTTAGCCGGGACTAGCGGGGGGAGCTCCTACAATGAGCAGTTCTTC.

This sequence joins TRBV14 and TRBJ2-1; maybe TRBD2 (5 bases). CDR1 is SGHDN and CDR2 is FVKESK in the germline V gene. This CDR3 comprises 13 residues. The V gene lost 3 bases and the J gene lost 7 bases, with 10 bases spanning the gap. In DNA form, the CDR3 reads TGTGCCAGCAGCCATGGACTGGGGAATGAGCAGTTCTTC. It encodes CASSHGLGNEQFF.

CDR3 nucleotide sequence: TGTGCCAGCAGCTTATTGTACGCGGGGTCAACTGGAAACACCATATATTTT. Its translation is CASSLLYAGSTGNTIYF. The chain combines TRBV11-3 with TRBJ1-3, with D unresolved. This CDR3 is built from 17 residues. Trimming took 2 bases from V and 2 from J, leaving 16 bases between them. Germline V gene sequence: CDR1 SGHNT, CDR2 YENEEA.

This rearrangement joins TRBV6-8 to TRBJ2-1; D is perhaps TRBD1 or TRBD2 (7 bases each). The V gene's germline CDR1 is MNHGY and CDR2 SAAAGT. The CDR3 has 15 amino acids. Between the trimmed V and J ends, which lost 5 bases and 4 bases, there was a span of 15 bases. CDR3 nucleotides: TGTGCCAGCAGTACGACAGGGAGGGGTTACAATGAGCAGTTCTTC. This codes for CASSTTGRGYNEQFF.

This chain links TRBV7-6 with TRBJ2-3, with D possibly being TRBD2 (6 bases). V was cut by 4 bases and J by 3 bases, with 14 bases left in between. The CDR3 spans 15 residues. Germline CDR1 reads SGHVS; CDR2 reads FNYEAQ. CDR3 nucleotide sequence: TGTGCCAGCAGCTCACCGGGACTCCGAACAGATACGCAGTATTTT. This gives the protein CASSSPGLRTDTQYF.

The rearrangement joins TRBV6-8 to TRBJ2-2; D gene ambiguous. In germline, CDR1 is MNHGY, CDR2 SAAAGT. V gave up 10 bases and J gave up 4 bases, with 10 bases separating them. This CDR3 has 12 amino acids. The CDR3 DNA sequence: TGTGCCATTGAACATCTCACCGGGGAGCTGTTTTTT. Its protein is CAIEHLTGELFF.

The chain is built from TRBV30 and TRBJ2-1; D gene uncertain. The V end was cut by 2 bases, the J end by 5 bases, with 7 bases between. Germline V gives CDR1 GTSNPN, CDR2 SVGIG (reference sequence). The CDR3 contains 12 residues. CDR3 loop: CAWSRSNNEQFF. The CDR3 DNA is TGTGCCTGGAGTAGGAGCAACAATGAGCAGTTCTTC.

The chain employs TRBV29-1 and TRBJ1-4; D remains unclear. Trimming pared 7 bases from V and 0 bases from J, leaving 9 bases between. Germline CDR1 SQVTM, CDR2 ANQGSEA. The CDR3 runs 13 residues. CDR3 DNA: TGCAGCGGCCTGCTTGCAACTAATGAAAAACTGTTTTTT. This translates into CSGLLATNEKLFF.